The rows below give T cell receptor beta chains drawn from one sample of a study of blood T cells in healthy people across ages. One entry per CDR3 protein, called by TCRdb with MiXCR from the 5' RACE reads. The repertoire holds under 1,100,000 distinct CDR3 sequences, 20% to 25% seen once, with less than 0.75% in the top ten. These data also featured in a second study, about T cells of mothers and their children.

Sequencing input: blood. The receptors stem from a girl aged 2 to 9 in good health. Both conserved end residues are trimmed from each CDR3.

V: TRBV29-1; J: TRBJ2-1; CDR3: SVSPAGANNEQF
V: TRBV5-1; J: TRBJ1-1; CDR3: ASSLEDRASMNTEAF
V: TRBV2; J: TRBJ2-3; CDR3: ASKFLGGALTDTQY
V: TRBV24-1; J: TRBJ2-3; CDR3: ATSETRGNTDTQY
V: TRBV7-8; J: TRBJ2-5; CDR3: ASSRLLEGHQETQY
V: TRBV5-1; J: TRBJ2-5; CDR3: ASSREPNRENREETQY
V: TRBV12-3/TRBV12-4; J: TRBJ2-5; CDR3: ASSLDGDQETQY
V: TRBV6-5; J: TRBJ1-1; CDR3: ASSYSGEAF
V: TRBV15; J: TRBJ2-5; CDR3: ATSRDRGAETQY
V: TRBV7-9; J: TRBJ2-3; CDR3: ASKGRDLPTDTQY
V: TRBV28; J: TRBJ1-1; CDR3: ASSYIRRPLNTEAF
V: TRBV12-3/TRBV12-4; J: TRBJ1-4; CDR3: ASSLSQGSEKLF
V: TRBV9; J: TRBJ1-1; CDR3: ASSVETGPYTEAF
V: TRBV7-7; J: TRBJ2-5; CDR3: ASTLLGGAGVGETQY
V: TRBV28; J: NA; CDR3: ASRELAGDRYEQY
V: TRBV4-2; J: TRBJ1-5; CDR3: ASSQDWQGYQPQH
V: TRBV11-2; J: TRBJ2-1; CDR3: ASSLGGLAGGLAYNEQF
V: TRBV5-5; J: TRBJ2-2; CDR3: ASTREETYTGELF
V: TRBV15; J: TRBJ1-5; CDR3: ATSRGSGQPQH
V: TRBV20-1; J: TRBJ2-3; CDR3: SAPYELASYADTQY
V: TRBV11-3; J: TRBJ2-7; CDR3: ASSSAGGYVQY
V: TRBV20-1; J: TRBJ2-5; CDR3: SARDLRAQETQY
V: TRBV7-3; J: TRBJ2-7; CDR3: ASSLTGLDNYEQY
V: TRBV5-1; J: TRBJ2-3; CDR3: ASSFSSGTSFITDTQY
V: TRBV4-2; J: TRBJ2-7; CDR3: ASSKTGTDTYEQY
V: TRBV2; J: NA; CDR3: ASTRMGGGGHNEQF
V: TRBV27; J: TRBJ2-7; CDR3: ASSLLGDPEQY
V: TRBV7-3; J: TRBJ2-1; CDR3: ASSFTMTGNEQF
V: TRBV12-3/TRBV12-4; J: TRBJ1-6; CDR3: ASSSGGGVYNSPLH
V: TRBV6-2/TRBV6-3; J: TRBJ1-1; CDR3: ASSYGSVTEAF
V: TRBV12-3/TRBV12-4; J: NA; CDR3: ASSQPGTGPYNKQF
V: TRBV20-1; J: TRBJ1-1; CDR3: SASRGNTEAF
V: TRBV28; J: TRBJ1-2; CDR3: ASVTRHYGYT
V: TRBV9; J: TRBJ2-3; CDR3: ASSPAVETEITDTQY